Included here is one T cell receptor beta chain sequence, with context. Trimming removed 3 bases at V and 2 bases at J, with 18 bases between. Per germline, CDR1 KGHDR and CDR2 SFDVKD. CDR3 length: 17 amino acids. This record belongs to a study of blood T cell repertoires in COVID-19. TCRdb keeps only in-frame clones here, not all; method: immunoSEQ multiplex PCR. The data contain around 400,000 clones, around 87% of them seen just once; the ten biggest clones take up roughly 2%. Enrolment of Seattle patients took place during active infection, and they were followed longitudinally. Sequencing was carried out using peripheral blood. The clonotype originates from an older woman with COVID-19, enrolled during active disease. The genes are TRBV24-1 and TRBJ1-2, with a possible D match to TRBD1 (5 bases). CDR3 amino acids: CATSDPLSTATNYGYTF. The CDR3 DNA follows: TGTGCCACCAGTGATCCCCTCTCGACAGCTACGAACTATGGCTACACCTTC.